Shown below are 9 T cell receptor beta chains from a single sample sequenced in a study of T cells in Graves' hyperthyroidism and ophthalmopathy. TCR beta CDR3 region amplification was performed from RNA transcripts. Primed by the HTBI set, a first-round RT-PCR was run on the TCR CDR3. A single record per CDR3 protein comes from TCRdb applying MiXCR to the multiplex PCR reads. This table holds about 710,000 distinct CDR3 sequences, roughly 15% found once. The material sequenced was blood. All receptors derive from a young man with Graves' hyperthyroidism.

At least ten counts were recorded for this clonotype. The gene calls are TRBV18 and TRBJ1-5; TRBD1 might be the D (6 bases). The CDR3 sequence is 15 residues long. The V gene's germline CDR1 is KGHSH and CDR2 LQKENI. V was cut by 0 bases and J by 5 bases, with 11 bases left in between. This chain's CDR3 is CASSPPGRGDQPQHF. The CDR3 DNA reads as TGTGCCAGCTCACCACCGGGAAGGGGGGATCAGCCCCAGCATTTT.

The chain is built from TRBV5-1 and TRBJ2-4; D uncertain. This CDR3 region has 17 residues. CDR1 and CDR2 (germline): SGHRS, YFSETQ. With 0 bases removed from V and 2 bases from J, the gap between germline ends came to 15 bases. The CDR3: CASSLGPDRLPKNIQYF. In DNA form, the CDR3 reads TGCGCCAGCAGCTTGGGTCCTGACCGCCTTCCCAAAAACATTCAGTACTTC.

The table lists this clonotype with many counts. The V gene is TRBV11-2, the J gene TRBJ2-5; D possibly corresponds to TRBD1 (5 bases). The ends were cut back, 3 bases at V and 0 bases at J, with 8 bases in the middle. The germline V gene encodes CDR1 SGHAT and CDR2 FQNNGV. The CDR3 length is 14 residues. The CDR3 reads CASSLGRNQETQYF. For the CDR3, the DNA is TGTGCCAGCAGCTTGGGGCGAAACCAAGAGACCCAGTACTTC.

V gene TRBV20-1 combines with J gene TRBJ2-7; TRBD2 might be the D (5 bases). Trimming stripped 0 bases from V and 5 bases from J, with 20 bases between. Germline assignment: CDR1 DFQATT and CDR2 SNEGSKA (reference sequence). The CDR3 has 16 residues. The CDR3 nucleotides are TGCAGTGCTAGAGATCGGAGTAGCGTTAGATGGAACGAGCAGTACTTC. Translation: CSARDRSSVRWNEQYF.

J is TRBJ2-5 and V is TRBV3-1, with 9 bases aligning to TRBD2. CDR1 is LGHDT, CDR2 YNNKEL, per germline (reference sequence). The CDR3 contains 13 residues. J lost 14 bases, V lost 0 bases, and 7 bases had no gene match. The CDR3 spells CASSQDFGLACYF. CDR3 nucleotides: TGTGCCAGCAGCCAAGATTTCGGACTAGCGTGCTACTTC.

This clonotype was seen only a few times. V is TRBV2 and J is TRBJ1-1, with D perhaps matching TRBD1 (5 bases). The germline V gene encodes CDR1 SNHLY and CDR2 FYNNEI. V was trimmed by 9 bases and J by 0 bases, leaving 14 bases between them. The CDR3 is 14 residues long. Written as DNA, the CDR3 is TGTGCCAGTCCGGGTGCAGGGATGAACACTGAAGCTTTCTTT. It specifies CASPGAGMNTEAFF.

J is TRBJ2-1 and V is TRBV7-3; possible D gene TRBD1, 5 bases. This CDR3 has 12 residues. Trimming removed 3 bases at V and 10 bases at J, with 10 bases between. The germline gives CDR1 SGHTA, CDR2 FQGTGA. CDR3 protein: CASSFLGREQFF. In DNA, the CDR3 is TGTGCCAGCAGCTTTCTGGGGCGGGAGCAGTTCTTC. Complete variable domain (other parts from reference TRBV7-3 and TRBJ2-1): GAGVSQTPSNKVTEKGKYVELRCDPISGHTALYWYRQSLGQGPEFLIYFQGTGAADDSGLPNDRFFAVRPEGSVSTLKIQRTERGDSAVYLCASSFLGREQFFGPGTRLTVL.

This clonotype was recorded many times. The rearrangement joins TRBV28 to TRBJ1-4, with 8 bases matching TRBD1. Germline trimming cut 6 bases from V and 7 bases from J; bases unmatched to any gene: 7. From germline, CDR1 is MDHEN and CDR2 SYDVKM. This CDR3 comprises 14 residues. The CDR3: CASSLDRGGEKLFF. The CDR3 DNA reads as TGTGCCAGCAGCCTTGACAGGGGTGGTGAAAAACTGTTTTTT.

This clonotype was picked up many times. The chain couples TRBV5-5 to TRBJ2-3, with D possibly being TRBD1 (5 bases). Trimming pared 3 bases from V and 5 bases from J, leaving 19 bases between. This CDR3 contains 16 residues. Germline CDR1 is SGHKS and CDR2 is YYEKEE (reference sequence). CDR3 coding DNA: TGTGCCAGCAGCTCGATGGTGTCAGGGTATGGAGATACGCAGTATTTT. Translated: CASSSMVSGYGDTQYF.